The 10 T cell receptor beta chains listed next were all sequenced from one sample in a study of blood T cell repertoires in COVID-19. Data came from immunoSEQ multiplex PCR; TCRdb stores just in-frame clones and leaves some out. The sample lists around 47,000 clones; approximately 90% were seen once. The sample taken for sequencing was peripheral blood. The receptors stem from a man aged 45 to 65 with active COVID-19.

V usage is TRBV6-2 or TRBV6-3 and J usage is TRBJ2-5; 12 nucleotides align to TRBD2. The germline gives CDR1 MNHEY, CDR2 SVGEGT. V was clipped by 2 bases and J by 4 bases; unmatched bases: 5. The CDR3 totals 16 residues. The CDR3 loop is CASSYGLAGWGETQYF. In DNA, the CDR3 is TGTGCCAGCAGTTACGGACTAGCGGGATGGGGAGAGACCCAGTACTTC.

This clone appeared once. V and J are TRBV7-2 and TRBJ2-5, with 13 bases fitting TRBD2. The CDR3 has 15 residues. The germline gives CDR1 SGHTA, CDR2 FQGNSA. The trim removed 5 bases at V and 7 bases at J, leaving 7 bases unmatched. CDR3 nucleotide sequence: TGTGCCAGCAGCGCCGGGACTAGCGGGGAAGGGACCCAGTACTTC. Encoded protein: CASSAGTSGEGTQYF. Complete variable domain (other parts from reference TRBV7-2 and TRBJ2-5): GAGVSQSPSNKVTEKGKDVELRCDPISGHTALYWYRQSLGQGLEFLIYFQGNSAPDKSGLPSDRFSAERTGGSVSTLTIQRTQQEDSAVYLCASSAGTSGEGTQYFGPGTRLLVL.

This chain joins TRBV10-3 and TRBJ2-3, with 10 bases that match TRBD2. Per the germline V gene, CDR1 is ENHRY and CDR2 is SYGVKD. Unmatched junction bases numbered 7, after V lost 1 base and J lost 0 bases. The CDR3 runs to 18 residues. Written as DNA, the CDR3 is TGTGCCATCAGTGAGTTCCCTAGCGGGAGTGGGAGCACAGATACGCAGTATTTT. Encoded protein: CAISEFPSGSGSTDTQYF.

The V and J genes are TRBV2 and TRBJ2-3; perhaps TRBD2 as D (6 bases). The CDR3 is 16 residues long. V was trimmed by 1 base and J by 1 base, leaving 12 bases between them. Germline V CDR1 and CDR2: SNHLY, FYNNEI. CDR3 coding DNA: TGTGCCAGCAGTGAAGAGGTGGGCGGGGGCACAGATACGCAGTATTTT. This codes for CASSEEVGGGTDTQYF.

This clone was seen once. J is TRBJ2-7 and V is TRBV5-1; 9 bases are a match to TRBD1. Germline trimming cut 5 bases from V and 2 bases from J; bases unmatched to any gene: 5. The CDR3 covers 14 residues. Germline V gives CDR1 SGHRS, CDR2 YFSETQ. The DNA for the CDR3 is TGCGCCAGCAGGACCGGACAGGGGACCTACGAGCAGTACTTC. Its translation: CASRTGQGTYEQYF.

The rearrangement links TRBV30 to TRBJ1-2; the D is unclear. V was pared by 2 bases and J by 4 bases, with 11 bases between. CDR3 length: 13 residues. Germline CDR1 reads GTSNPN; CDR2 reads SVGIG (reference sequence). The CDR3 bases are TGTGCCTGGAGTTTACCTGGCCCCTATGGCTACACCTTC. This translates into CAWSLPGPYGYTF.

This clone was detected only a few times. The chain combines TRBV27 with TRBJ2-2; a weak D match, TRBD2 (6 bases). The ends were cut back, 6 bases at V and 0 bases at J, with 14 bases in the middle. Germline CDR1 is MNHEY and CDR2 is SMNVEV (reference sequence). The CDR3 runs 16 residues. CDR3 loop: CASSWSRGANTGELFF. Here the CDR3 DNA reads TGTGCCAGCAGCTGGTCTCGCGGGGCGAACACCGGGGAGCTGTTTTTT.

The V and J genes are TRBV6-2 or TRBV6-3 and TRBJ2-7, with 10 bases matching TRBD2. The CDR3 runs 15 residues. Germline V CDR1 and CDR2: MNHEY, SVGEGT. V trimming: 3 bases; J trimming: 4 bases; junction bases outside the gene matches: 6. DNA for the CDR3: TGTGCCAGCAGTTATCTAGCGGGAGAAGGGTACGAGCAGTACTTC. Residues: CASSYLAGEGYEQYF.

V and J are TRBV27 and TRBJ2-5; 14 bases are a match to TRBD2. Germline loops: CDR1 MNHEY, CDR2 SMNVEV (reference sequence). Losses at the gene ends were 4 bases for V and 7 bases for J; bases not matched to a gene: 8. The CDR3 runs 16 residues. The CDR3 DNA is TGTGCCAGCAGTTCGGGGACTAGCGGGAGTAGGGTGACCCAGTACTTC. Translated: CASSSGTSGSRVTQYF.

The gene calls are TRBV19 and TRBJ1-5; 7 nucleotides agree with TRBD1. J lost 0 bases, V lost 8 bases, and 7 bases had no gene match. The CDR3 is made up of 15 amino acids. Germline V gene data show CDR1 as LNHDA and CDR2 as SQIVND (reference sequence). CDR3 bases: TGTGCCAGTCAAGTTTGGGACAGTAGCAATCAGCCCCAGCATTTT. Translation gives CASQVWDSSNQPQHF.